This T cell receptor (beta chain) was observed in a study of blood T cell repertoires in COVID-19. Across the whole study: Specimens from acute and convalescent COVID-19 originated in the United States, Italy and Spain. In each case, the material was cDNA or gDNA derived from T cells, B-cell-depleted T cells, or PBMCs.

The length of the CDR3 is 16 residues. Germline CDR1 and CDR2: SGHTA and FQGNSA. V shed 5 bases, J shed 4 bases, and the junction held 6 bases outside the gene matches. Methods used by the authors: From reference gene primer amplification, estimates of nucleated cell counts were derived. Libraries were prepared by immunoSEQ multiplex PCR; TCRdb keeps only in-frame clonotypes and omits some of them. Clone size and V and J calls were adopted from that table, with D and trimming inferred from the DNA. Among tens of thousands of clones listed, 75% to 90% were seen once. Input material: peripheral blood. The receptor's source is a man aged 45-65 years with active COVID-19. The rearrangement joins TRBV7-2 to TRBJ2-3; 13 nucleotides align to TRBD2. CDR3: CASSMTSGGFSDTQYF. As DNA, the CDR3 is TGTGCCAGCAGCATGACTAGCGGGGGGTTCTCAGATACGCAGTATTTT.